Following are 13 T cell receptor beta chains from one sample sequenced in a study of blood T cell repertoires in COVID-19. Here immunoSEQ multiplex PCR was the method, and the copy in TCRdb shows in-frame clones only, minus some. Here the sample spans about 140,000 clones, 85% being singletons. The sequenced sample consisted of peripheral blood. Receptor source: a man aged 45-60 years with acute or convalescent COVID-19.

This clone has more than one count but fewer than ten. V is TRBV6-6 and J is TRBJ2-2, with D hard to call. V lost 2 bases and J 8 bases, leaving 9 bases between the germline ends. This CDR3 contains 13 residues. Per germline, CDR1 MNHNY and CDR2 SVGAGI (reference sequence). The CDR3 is CASSYPGPGELFF. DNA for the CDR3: TGTGCCAGCAGTTACCCGGGTCCTGGGGAGCTGTTTTTT.

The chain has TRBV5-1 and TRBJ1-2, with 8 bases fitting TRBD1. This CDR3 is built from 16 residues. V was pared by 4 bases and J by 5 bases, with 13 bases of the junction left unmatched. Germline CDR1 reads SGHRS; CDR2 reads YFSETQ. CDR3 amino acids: CASSLRPDRGGYGYTF. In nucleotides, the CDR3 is TGCGCCAGCAGCCTAAGACCAGACAGGGGTGGGTATGGCTACACCTTC.

The CDR3 DNA reads as TGTGCCACCAGTACTCTCAGGGTTACCGGGGAGCTGTTTTTT. Its protein product is CATSTLRVTGELFF. V is TRBV15 and J is TRBJ2-2; TRBD1 is a possible D gene (5 bases). Trimming removed 6 bases at V and 5 bases at J, with 13 bases between. Per the germline V gene, CDR1 is LNHNV and CDR2 is YYDKDF (reference sequence). The CDR3 is 14 residues long.

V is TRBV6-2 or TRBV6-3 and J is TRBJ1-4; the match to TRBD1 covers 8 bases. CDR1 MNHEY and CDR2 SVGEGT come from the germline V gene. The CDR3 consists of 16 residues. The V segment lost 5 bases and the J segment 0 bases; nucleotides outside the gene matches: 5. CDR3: CASSTGQGATNEKLFF. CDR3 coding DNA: TGTGCCAGCAGTACCGGACAGGGCGCAACTAATGAAAAACTGTTTTTT.

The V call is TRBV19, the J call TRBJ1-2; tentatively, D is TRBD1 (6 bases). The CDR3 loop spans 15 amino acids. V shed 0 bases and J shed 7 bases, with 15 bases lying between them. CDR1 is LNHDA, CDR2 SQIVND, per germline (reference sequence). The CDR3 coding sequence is TGTGCCAGTAGTATAGAGGCAGGGGCCCGTACTGGCTACACCTTC. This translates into CASSIEAGARTGYTF.

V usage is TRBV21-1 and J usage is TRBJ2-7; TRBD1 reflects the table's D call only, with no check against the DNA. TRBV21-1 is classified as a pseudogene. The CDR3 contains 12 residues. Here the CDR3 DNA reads TGTGCCAGCCCACAGGGGGCCTACGAGCAGTACTTC. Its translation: CASPQGAYEQYF.

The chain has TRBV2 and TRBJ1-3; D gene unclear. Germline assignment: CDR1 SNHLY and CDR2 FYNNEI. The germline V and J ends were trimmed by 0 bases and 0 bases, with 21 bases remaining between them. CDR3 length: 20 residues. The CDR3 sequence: CASSEALLRGPAISGNTIYF. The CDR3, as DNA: TGTGCCAGCAGTGAAGCGCTTCTGAGAGGGCCCGCGATCTCTGGAAACACCATATATTTT. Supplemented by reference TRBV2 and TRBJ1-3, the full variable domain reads EPEVTQTPSHQVTQMGQEVILRCVPISNHLYFYWYRQILGQKVEFLVSFYNNEISEKSEIFDDQFSVERPDGSNFTLKIRSTKLEDSAMYFCASSEALLRGPAISGNTIYFGEGSWLTVV.

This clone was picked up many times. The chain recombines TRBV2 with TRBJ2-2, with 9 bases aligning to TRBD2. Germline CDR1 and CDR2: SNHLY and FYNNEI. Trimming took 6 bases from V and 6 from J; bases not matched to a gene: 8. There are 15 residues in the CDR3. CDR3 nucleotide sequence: TGTGCCAGCAGCGTTAATATAGCGGGAGCCGGGGAGCTGTTTTTT. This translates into CASSVNIAGAGELFF.

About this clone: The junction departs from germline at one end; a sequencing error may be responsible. CDR3 region: CASSLPGLEMDF. The CDR3 nucleotides are TGCGCCAGCAGCTTGCCGGGACTAGAGATGGATTTT. The chain carries TRBV5-1 and TRBJ2-3, with TRBD2 matching 8 bases. CDR3 length equals 12 residues. Germline CDR1 is SGHRS and CDR2 is YFSETQ. The full variable domain, its missing parts supplied by reference TRBV5-1 and TRBJ2-3, is KAGVTQTPRYLIKTRGQQVTLSCSPISGHRSVSWYQQTPGQGLQFLFEYFSETQRNKGNFPGRFSGRQFSNSRSEMNVSTLELGDSALYLCASSLPGLEMDFGPGTRLTVL.

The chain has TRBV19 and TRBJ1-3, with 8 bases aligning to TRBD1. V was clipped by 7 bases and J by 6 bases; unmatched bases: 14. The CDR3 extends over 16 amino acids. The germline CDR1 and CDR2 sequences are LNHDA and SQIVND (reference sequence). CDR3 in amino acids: CASTAGTGLVENTIYF. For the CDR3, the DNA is TGTGCCAGTACCGCCGGGACAGGTCTTGTTGAAAACACCATATATTTT.

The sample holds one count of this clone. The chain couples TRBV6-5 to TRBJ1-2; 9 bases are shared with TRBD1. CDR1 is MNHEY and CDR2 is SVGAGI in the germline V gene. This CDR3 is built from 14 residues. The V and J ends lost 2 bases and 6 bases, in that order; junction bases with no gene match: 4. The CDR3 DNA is TGTGCCAGCAGTTACGCGGGACAGGGTAATGGCTACACCTTC. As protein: CASSYAGQGNGYTF.

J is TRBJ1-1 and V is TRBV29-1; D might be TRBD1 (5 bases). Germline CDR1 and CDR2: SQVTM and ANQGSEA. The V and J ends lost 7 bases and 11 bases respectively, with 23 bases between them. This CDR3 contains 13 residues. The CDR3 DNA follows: TGCAGCGGTCTACAGGTTGATGGAAAAGGGGCTTTCTTT. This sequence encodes CSGLQVDGKGAFF.

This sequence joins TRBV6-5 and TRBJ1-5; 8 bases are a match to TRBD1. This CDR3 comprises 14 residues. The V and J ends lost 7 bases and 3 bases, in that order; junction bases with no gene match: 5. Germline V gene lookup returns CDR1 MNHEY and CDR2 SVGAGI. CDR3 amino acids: CASMRTGNNQPQHF. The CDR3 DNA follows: TGTGCCAGCATGCGGACAGGGAACAATCAGCCCCAGCATTTT.